Presented here are 17 T cell receptor beta chains from one specimen sequenced in a study of shared clonotypes between healthy human individuals. Naive CD8 cells comprised CD45RO-negative, CCR7-positively selected cells, excluding terminally differentiated effector memory CD45RA+ cells. Sequencing used immunoSEQ multiplex PCR; TCRdb keeps in-frame clones, though not all of them. The sample carries millions of clones, about 95% recorded once. Sequenced input: naive CD8+ T cells sorted from blood. These receptors were obtained from a man younger than 35 in good health.

The chain employs TRBV30 and TRBJ1-5, with D tentatively TRBD1 (5 bases). The CDR3 runs to 13 residues. The V end lost 2 bases, the J end lost 3 bases, and 8 bases lay between the germline ends. Germline V gene data show CDR1 as GTSNPN and CDR2 as SVGIG (reference sequence). CDR3 coding DNA: TGTGCCTGGAGTTTCGGGGCCAATCAGCCCCAGCATTTT. It translates to CAWSFGANQPQHF.

The chain's CDR3 is CSALGENEQFF. CDR3 bases: TGCAGCGCCCTAGGGGAGAATGAGCAGTTCTTC. This sequence joins TRBV29-1 and TRBJ2-1; either TRBD1 or TRBD2 may supply D (5 bases each). Germline V lookup: CDR1 SQVTM, CDR2 ANQGSEA. The CDR3 extends over 11 amino acids. The germline V and J ends were trimmed by 7 bases and 7 bases, with 11 bases remaining between them.

Concerning this clone itself: Other DNA sequences in the sample encode the same CDR3. The chain combines TRBV5-4 with TRBJ2-7; 9 bases map to TRBD1. The CDR3 covers 14 residues. The ends lost 0 bases at V and 2 bases at J; junction bases unmatched: 0. Germline V gene sequence: CDR1 SGHNT, CDR2 YYREEE (reference sequence). The CDR3 DNA sequence: TGTGCCAGCAGCTTGGGGACAGGGGCCTACGAGCAGTACTTC. It is translated as CASSLGTGAYEQYF.

This chain links TRBV4-2 with TRBJ1-5; 7 nucleotides match TRBD1. Germline lookup yields CDR1 LGHNA and CDR2 YNFKEQ. The CDR3 sequence is 16 residues long. V lost 5 bases, J lost 3 bases, and 10 bases stayed unmatched. DNA for the CDR3: TGTGCCAGCAGCTTACAACCGGGACAGTCCAATCAGCCCCAGCATTTT. Translating it yields CASSLQPGQSNQPQHF.

V gene TRBV4-1 combines with J gene TRBJ1-1, with 7 bases lining up with TRBD1. Germline lookup yields CDR1 MGHRA and CDR2 YSYEKL. J lost 1 base, V lost 1 base, and 3 bases had no gene match. The CDR3 covers 15 residues. CDR3 nucleotides: TGCGCCAGCAGCCAAGTGAACAGGGGGAACACTGAAGCTTTCTTT. It is translated as CASSQVNRGNTEAFF.

The chain links TRBV10-3 to TRBJ1-1; D possibly corresponds to TRBD1 (5 bases). Germline-derived CDR1 and CDR2 are ENHRY and SYGVKD. The CDR3 extends over 14 amino acids. The germline V and J ends were trimmed by 2 bases and 4 bases, with 11 bases remaining between them. The CDR3 coding sequence is TGTGCCATCAGTGAGAACCCGGGGGGCACTGAAGCTTTCTTT. This sequence encodes CAISENPGGTEAFF.

Notes on this clone: At the DNA level, this CDR3 is encoded by other sequences in the same sample as well. In nucleotides, the CDR3 is TGTGCCAGCAGTTACGGTTTAGGCTATGGCTACACCTTC. This codes for CASSYGLGYGYTF. V and J are TRBV6-5 and TRBJ1-2, with unresolved D. Germline assignment: CDR1 MNHEY and CDR2 SVGAGI. This CDR3 has 13 residues. V was shortened by 2 bases and J by 4 bases, with 8 bases between the two germline ends.

This chain connects TRBV2 to TRBJ2-2, with 8 bases lining up with TRBD1. CDR3 size: 17 residues. Germline CDR1 is SNHLY and CDR2 is FYNNEI. Trimming at V came to 2 bases and at J to 1 base, leaving 6 bases not matched to a gene. The CDR3 region has the DNA TGTGCCAGCAGTGAACGGTTTGGGACAGGGAACACCGGGGAGCTGTTTTTT. Encoded protein: CASSERFGTGNTGELFF.

J is TRBJ1-6 and V is TRBV10-3; D perhaps matches TRBD1 (6 bases). V was pared by 4 bases and J by 0 bases, with 28 bases between. Germline V gene sequence: CDR1 ENHRY, CDR2 SYGVKD. The CDR3 consists of 22 residues. The CDR3 protein is CAISGQGGRQAHESSYNSPLHF. The CDR3 coding sequence is TGTGCCATCAGTGGCCAAGGGGGGCGACAGGCCCACGAGAGCTCCTATAATTCACCCCTCCACTTT.

The chain couples TRBV5-4 to TRBJ2-5; D could derive from TRBD1 or TRBD2 (5 bases each). V lost 4 bases to trimming and J lost 3 bases, with 10 bases between them. From germline, CDR1 is SGHNT and CDR2 YYREEE (reference sequence). The CDR3 is 13 residues long. The CDR3 is CASSPLGEETQYF. The CDR3, as DNA: TGTGCCAGCAGCCCCCTGGGGGAAGAGACCCAGTACTTC.

The gene calls are TRBV9 and TRBJ2-2; D is uncertain. Germline V gives CDR1 SGDLS, CDR2 YYNGEE. CDR3 length: 14 amino acids. Trimming shortened V by 0 bases and J by 5 bases, and 8 bases separated the two germline ends. CDR3 sequence (DNA): TGTGCCAGCAGCGTAGTAGGGATGACCGGGGAGCTGTTTTTT. Residues: CASSVVGMTGELFF.

The V and J genes are TRBV25-1 and TRBJ1-2, with unresolved D. Germline V gene data show CDR1 as MGHDK and CDR2 as SYGVNS. This CDR3 is 14 amino acids long. With 1 base removed from V and 5 bases from J, the gap between germline ends came to 11 bases. CDR3 in DNA: TGTGCCAGCAGTGAATCGGTAGGGATATATGGCTACACCTTC. As protein: CASSESVGIYGYTF.

The chain combines TRBV10-3 with TRBJ2-7; D unclear. Trimming removed 0 bases at V and 6 bases at J, with 15 bases between. Germline lookup yields CDR1 ENHRY and CDR2 SYGVKD. The CDR3 length is 15 residues. CDR3 nucleotides: TGTGCCATCAGTGAGTCTGATAGAGTCCTCATCGAGCAGTACTTC. This codes for CAISESDRVLIEQYF.

This clone has ten or more counts. The V call is TRBV29-1, the J call TRBJ1-1; no reliable D call. CDR1 SQVTM and CDR2 ANQGSEA come from the germline V gene. This CDR3 is built from 12 residues. V lost 5 bases and J 0 bases, leaving 7 bases between the germline ends. CDR3: CSVTLMNTEAFF. Here the CDR3 DNA reads TGCAGCGTTACTCTTATGAACACTGAAGCTTTCTTT.

For this clone: Other DNA sequences within the sample encode an identical CDR3. The chain combines TRBV2 with TRBJ1-1, with D perhaps matching TRBD1 (5 bases). The CDR3 runs to 14 residues. Germline loops: CDR1 SNHLY, CDR2 FYNNEI. V was trimmed by 6 bases and J by 0 bases, leaving 11 bases between them. Written as DNA, the CDR3 is TGTGCCAGCAGCCCGACAGTCATGAACACTGAAGCTTTCTTT. It translates to CASSPTVMNTEAFF. Complete variable domain (other parts from reference TRBV2 and TRBJ1-1): EPEVTQTPSHQVTQMGQEVILRCVPISNHLYFYWYRQILGQKVEFLVSFYNNEISEKSEIFDDQFSVERPDGSNFTLKIRSTKLEDSAMYFCASSPTVMNTEAFFGQGTRLTVV.

The V gene is TRBV9, the J gene TRBJ2-5, with D uncertain. Germline values: CDR1 SGDLS, CDR2 YYNGEE. The CDR3 covers 14 residues. Trimming pared 4 bases from V and 5 bases from J, leaving 15 bases between. In DNA, the CDR3 is TGTGCCAGCAGCCCATGGAGAGGTTGGGAGACCCAGTACTTC. Amino acid sequence: CASSPWRGWETQYF.

V usage is TRBV9 and J usage is TRBJ2-3; D may be TRBD1 (6 bases). Trimming left V 0 bases short and J 4 bases short, with 15 bases between. Germline V gives CDR1 SGDLS, CDR2 YYNGEE. CDR3 length equals 16 residues. CDR3 in amino acids: CASSVAPRGSADTQYF. CDR3 in DNA: TGTGCCAGCAGCGTAGCTCCGAGGGGGAGTGCAGATACGCAGTATTTT.